The next 2 T cell receptor beta chains were all read from a single sample in a study of T cell responses to AZD1222 COVID-19 vaccine. Sequenced by immunoSEQ multiplex PCR; TCRdb stores in-frame clones only, minus some. The data show over 150,000 clones, just under 95% seen once. The sequencing used peripheral blood, collected on day 0 of AZD1222 vaccination. The receptors derive from an adult in good health.

J is TRBJ1-6 and V is TRBV30; D remains ambiguous. The CDR3 is made up of 13 amino acids. Germline loops: CDR1 GTSNPN, CDR2 SVGIG (reference sequence). Trimming took 2 bases from V and 6 from J, leaving 8 bases between them. This CDR3 is CAWSPGINSPLHF. In DNA, the CDR3 is TGTGCCTGGAGTCCGGGAATTAATTCACCCCTCCACTTT.

A remark on this clone: The same CDR3 arises from other DNA sequences in this sample as well. The chain couples TRBV18 to TRBJ1-3, with D possibly TRBD1 on 5 matching bases. Germline CDR1 and CDR2: KGHSH and LQKENI. The CDR3 runs to 14 residues. V was trimmed by 3 bases and J by 2 bases, leaving 8 bases between them. The DNA for the CDR3 is TGTGCCAGCTCACCCCAGGGCCCTGGAAACACCATATATTTT. This encodes CASSPQGPGNTIYF.